The clone carrying this TCR beta chain was seen repeatedly, ten times or more. What it recognizes is unknown. The data belong to a study of T cells in Graves' hyperthyroidism and ophthalmopathy. Study outcomes and limitations: Blood also carried most thyroid clonotypes expanded above 0.001. Ophthalmopathy could be told apart from stable hyperthyroidism with a 13 V-J model.

Amplification yielded TCR beta CDR3 regions, with RNA transcripts as the source. The HTBI primer set drove a first-round RT-PCR of the TCR CDR3. TCRdb re-derived calls from the multiplex PCR reads in MiXCR, one entry per CDR3 protein. This sample has hundreds of thousands of distinct CDR3 sequences, with 16% found just once. Trimming shortened V by 6 bases and J by 3 bases, and 9 bases separated the two germline ends. CDR1 and CDR2 (germline): SNHLY, FYNNEI. The CDR3 extends over 12 amino acids. Patients were excluded for uncontrolled infection, other autoimmune disease, pregnancy or lactation. Every diagnosis used clinical symptoms, serum thyroxine and TRAb, thyroid ultrasound and orbital computed tomography.

This clonotype originated in a woman in her late teens or twenties with Graves' hyperthyroidism. The V call is TRBV2, the J call TRBJ2-7, with D uncertain. The material sequenced was blood. Written as DNA, the CDR3 is TGTGCCAGCAGCAGAGCGATCTACGAGCAGTACTTC. Translating gives CASSRAIYEQYF.